Below, one T cell receptor (beta chain) is given with its context. The source of the sample is a study of blood T cell repertoires in COVID-19. In the study overall: Acute and convalescent COVID-19 samples came from the United States, Italy and Spain. T cells, B-cell-depleted T cells, or PBMCs provided the cDNA or gDNA that served as material.

Original methodology: Amplified reference gene primers provided the basis for estimating nucleated cell counts. Profiling relied on immunoSEQ multiplex PCR, and the TCRdb table lists in-frame clones only, not all of them. V, J and clone size derive from that table, while D and trimming were established from the DNA sequence. The sample includes 200,000 to 300,000 clones, more than 85% of them seen just once. The CDR3 runs to 17 residues. V was cut by 1 base and J by 0 bases, with 13 bases left in between. CDR1 and CDR2 from the germline V gene are SGHAT and FQNNGV. V is TRBV11-2 and J is TRBJ1-3; D is unresolved. The TCR originated in a person between 18 and 30 years old with COVID-19, enrolled during active disease. Sequenced input: peripheral blood. The CDR3 sequence is CASSLGAAFSSGNTIYF. Written as DNA, the CDR3 is TGTGCCAGCAGCTTAGGTGCGGCGTTCAGCTCTGGAAACACCATATATTTT.